A single T cell receptor (beta chain) is shown here with its context. Sequenced by immunoSEQ multiplex PCR; TCRdb stores in-frame clones only, minus some. The repertoire has under 250,000 clones, approximately 85% of them found once; the top ten carry about 2.5%. Germline V gene lookup returns CDR1 LGHDT and CDR2 YNNKEL (reference sequence). V was clipped by 4 bases and J by 10 bases; unmatched bases: 4. This CDR3 comprises 13 residues. The sample comes from a study of blood T cell repertoires in COVID-19. This TCR came from a woman aged 65 to 85 with COVID-19, enrolled during active disease. What was sequenced was peripheral blood. This chain links TRBV3-1 (or the pseudogene TRBV3-2) with TRBJ1-6; 7 nucleotides match TRBD1. CDR3 region: CASSRTGDSPLHF. DNA of the CDR3: TGTGCCAGCAGCCGTACAGGGGACTCACCCCTCCACTTT.